Each of the 32 T cell receptor beta chains below was sequenced from the same sample in a study of blood T cell repertoires in COVID-19. Profiling relied on immunoSEQ multiplex PCR, and the TCRdb table lists in-frame clones only, not all of them. The sample includes over 15,000 clones, roughly nine tenths of them seen just once. The sequenced sample consisted of peripheral blood. These receptors were obtained from a man in his fifties or sixties with active COVID-19.

This clone occurred a few times. Additional DNA sequences in this sample encode the identical CDR3. CDR3 loop: CASSPTGNTEAFF. The CDR3 DNA sequence: TGTGCCAGCAGCCCAACAGGGAACACTGAAGCTTTCTTT. The chain combines TRBV9 with TRBJ1-1; a weak D match, TRBD1 (5 bases). Trimming cost V 4 bases and J 1 base, with 8 bases left between them. This CDR3 comprises 13 residues. The germline V gene has CDR1 SGDLS and CDR2 YYNGEE.

Written as DNA, the CDR3 is TGTGCCACCAGCAGGGACAGGGAAGCGGCAGATACGCAGTATTTT. Translating gives CATSRDREAADTQYF. The chain employs TRBV15 and TRBJ2-3; 8 bases map to TRBD1. CDR3 length equals 15 residues. V was pared by 3 bases and J by 4 bases, with 6 bases of the junction left unmatched. In germline, CDR1 is LNHNV, CDR2 YYDKDF (reference sequence).

J is TRBJ2-6 and V is TRBV6-2 or TRBV6-3; D may be TRBD2 (6 bases). The germline V and J ends were trimmed by 4 bases and 0 bases, with 19 bases remaining between them. This CDR3 spans 19 amino acids. Germline V gene sequence: CDR1 MNHEY, CDR2 SVGEGT. The CDR3 region has the DNA TGTGCCAGCAGTTCCCGGGGGAACAAGGGCTTCTCTGGGGCCAACGTCCTGACTTTC. It translates to CASSSRGNKGFSGANVLTF.

The gene calls are TRBV19 and TRBJ2-1; D is possibly TRBD2 (6 bases). Germline CDR1 is LNHDA and CDR2 is SQIVND (reference sequence). V lost 3 bases, J lost 6 bases, and 18 bases lay in between. This CDR3 contains 16 residues. CDR3 region: CASSIAGGAPVNEQFF. DNA for the CDR3: TGTGCCAGTAGTATTGCTGGCGGGGCCCCGGTCAATGAGCAGTTCTTC.

The CDR3 bases are TGTGCCAGCAGTTGGACTAGCGGGAGTACGTCCTACGAGCAGTACTTC. Translating gives CASSWTSGSTSYEQYF. The rearrangement joins TRBV2 to TRBJ2-7; 13 bases are a match to TRBD2. With 5 bases clipped from V and 1 base from J, the junction kept 5 bases outside the gene matches. Germline assignment: CDR1 SNHLY and CDR2 FYNNEI. The CDR3 consists of 16 residues.

This rearrangement joins TRBV30 to TRBJ2-1, with 13 bases fitting TRBD2. This CDR3 is 14 amino acids long. After removal of 6 bases from V and 13 bases from J, the junction contained 12 bases not matched to a gene. Germline V CDR1 and CDR2: GTSNPN, SVGIG (reference sequence). CDR3 bases: TGTGCCTGTCACGGGACTAGCGGGGTTTTGCGCCAGTTCTTC. Its protein product is CACHGTSGVLRQFF.

This rearrangement joins TRBV6-5 to TRBJ2-1; D unresolved. Germline V gives CDR1 MNHEY, CDR2 SVGAGI. There are 10 residues in the CDR3. Trimming shortened V by 10 bases and J by 9 bases, and 10 bases separated the two germline ends. CDR3 sequence (DNA): TGTGCCACTCAGGTGGGTGAGCAGTTCTTC. Protein product: CATQVGEQFF.

J is TRBJ2-5 and V is TRBV7-3; TRBD1 aligns across 10 bases. This CDR3 is built from 16 residues. Germline lookup yields CDR1 SGHTA and CDR2 FQGTGA. V lost 4 bases and J lost 3; bases outside the gene matches: 8. The CDR3 bases are TGTGCCAGCAGCTCCCCGGGGGGACAGGGGAAAGAGACCCAGTACTTC. It is translated as CASSSPGGQGKETQYF. The variable domain in full, with the rest retrieved from reference TRBV7-3 and TRBJ2-5, is GAGVSQTPSNKVTEKGKYVELRCDPISGHTALYWYRQSLGQGPEFLIYFQGTGAADDSGLPNDRFFAVRPEGSVSTLKIQRTERGDSAVYLCASSSPGGQGKETQYFGPGTRLLVL.

The chain carries TRBV4-1 and TRBJ1-5; TRBD1 might be the D (5 bases). The CDR3 length is 15 residues. V was shortened by 1 base and J by 1 base, with 8 bases between the two germline ends. Germline CDR1 MGHRA, CDR2 YSYEKL. CDR3 bases: TGCGCCAGCAGCCAAGCACGACAGAGCAATCAGCCCCAGCATTTT. Translated, it gives CASSQARQSNQPQHF.

CDR3: CASSVGGQETQYF. CDR3 bases: TGTGCCAGCAGCGTGGGGGGTCAAGAGACCCAGTACTTC. The rearrangement links TRBV9 to TRBJ2-5; possibly TRBD2 for D (6 bases). Germline loops: CDR1 SGDLS, CDR2 YYNGEE. Trimming left V 2 bases short and J 2 bases short, with 7 bases between. CDR3 size: 13 residues.

This clone has just one count. The V and J genes are TRBV11-2 and TRBJ2-1; D gene ambiguous. Germline V gives CDR1 SGHAT, CDR2 FQNNGV. V dropped 7 bases and J dropped 3 bases, with 10 bases sitting between them. This CDR3 contains 13 residues. CDR3 in amino acids: CASTKDFYNEQFF. The CDR3 nucleotides are TGTGCCAGCACCAAAGACTTCTACAATGAGCAGTTCTTC.

The chain links TRBV29-1 to TRBJ1-2; D not resolved. The CDR3 runs 15 residues. Germline CDR1 and CDR2: SQVTM and ANQGSEA. V lost 1 base and J lost 2, with 14 bases in between. The CDR3 here is CSVEGVGRSNYGYTF. The CDR3 nucleotides read TGCAGCGTTGAAGGGGTGGGGAGGTCCAACTATGGCTACACCTTC.

The chain combines TRBV7-2 with TRBJ1-1; 7 positions agree with TRBD1. With 6 bases clipped from V and 1 base from J, the junction kept 5 bases outside the gene matches. CDR1 SGHTA and CDR2 FQGNSA come from the germline V gene. The CDR3 runs to 14 residues. CDR3 protein: CASRPGQRNTEAFF. The CDR3 bases are TGTGCCAGCAGGCCGGGACAGCGGAACACTGAAGCTTTCTTT. The complete variable domain, with remaining parts taken from reference TRBV7-2 and TRBJ1-1, reads GAGVSQSPSNKVTEKGKDVELRCDPISGHTALYWYRQSLGQGLEFLIYFQGNSAPDKSGLPSDRFSAERTGGSVSTLTIQRTQQEDSAVYLCASRPGQRNTEAFFGQGTRLTVV.

This clone was seen only a few times. The gene calls are TRBV2 and TRBJ2-5; 11 bases map to TRBD1. CDR3 size: 15 residues. CDR1 and CDR2 from the germline V gene are SNHLY and FYNNEI. Trimming cost V 7 bases and J 5 bases; bases outside gene matches: 9. CDR3 nucleotides: TGTGCCAGCACCCGGGACAGGGGGTTCTGGGAGACCCAGTACTTC. It yields the protein CASTRDRGFWETQYF. Full variable domain (rest looked up from reference TRBV2 and TRBJ2-5): EPEVTQTPSHQVTQMGQEVILRCVPISNHLYFYWYRQILGQKVEFLVSFYNNEISEKSEIFDDQFSVERPDGSNFTLKIRSTKLEDSAMYFCASTRDRGFWETQYFGPGTRLLVL.

The V gene is TRBV7-8, the J gene TRBJ1-6; no clear D gene. CDR1 is SGHVS and CDR2 is FQNEAQ in the germline V gene. The CDR3 extends over 14 amino acids. The germline V and J ends were trimmed by 5 bases and 9 bases, with 14 bases remaining between them. The CDR3 coding sequence is TGTGCCAGCAGCCAAGTTATTCGGGTTTCACCCCTCCACTTT. Its protein product is CASSQVIRVSPLHF.

The CDR3 sequence: CASSVRDEQFF. CDR3 DNA sequence: TGTGCCAGCAGCGTCAGGGATGAGCAGTTCTTC. The V call is TRBV9, the J call TRBJ2-1; D is perhaps TRBD1 (5 bases). CDR3 size: 11 residues. The V end was cut by 2 bases, the J end by 8 bases, with 5 bases between. Germline lookup yields CDR1 SGDLS and CDR2 YYNGEE.

The gene calls are TRBV3-1 (or the pseudogene TRBV3-2) and TRBJ1-1; D is unresolved. Trimming left V 1 base short and J 1 base short, with 4 bases between. The CDR3 is 13 amino acids. Per germline, CDR1 LGHDT and CDR2 YNNKEL (reference sequence). CDR3 in DNA: TGTGCCAGCAGCCAAGTAAAGAACACTGAAGCTTTCTTT. It yields the protein CASSQVKNTEAFF.

The chain has TRBV21-1 and TRBJ2-5; the listed D gene, TRBD1, was not tested against the DNA. TRBV21-1 is a documented pseudogene. The CDR3 length is 16 residues. CDR3 amino acids: CASSSHRGKGKETQYF. The CDR3, as DNA: TGTGCCAGCAGCAGTCACAGGGGAAAGGGGAAGGAGACCCAGTACTTC.

The chain recombines TRBV23-1 with TRBJ1-2; D gene ambiguous. TRBV23-1 is known as an ORF, though its function is uncertain. The CDR3 covers 12 residues. V was clipped by 2 bases and J by 7 bases, with 8 bases between them. CDR3 DNA sequence: TGCGCCAGCAGTCAAAGCCTCGGTGGCTACACCTTC. Amino acids: CASSQSLGGYTF.

This chain joins TRBV9 and TRBJ2-1, with D possibly matching TRBD2 (8 bases). This CDR3 spans 16 amino acids. Trimming cost V 4 bases and J 9 bases, with 23 bases left between them. CDR1 is SGDLS, CDR2 YYNGEE, per germline. The CDR3 protein is CASSLAPGLGGGEQFF. In DNA, the CDR3 is TGTGCCAGCAGCCTGGCCCCGGGACTAGGGGGCGGTGAGCAGTTCTTC.

The V and J genes are TRBV9 and TRBJ2-2; D call uncertain. Germline V gives CDR1 SGDLS, CDR2 YYNGEE. Trimming took off 0 bases at V and 0 bases at J, with 15 bases between the two ends. CDR3 length equals 18 residues. The chain's CDR3 is CASSVGLTNPPNTGELFF. The DNA for the CDR3 is TGTGCCAGCAGCGTAGGTCTTACTAACCCCCCGAACACCGGGGAGCTGTTTTTT.

The chain links TRBV11-3 to TRBJ2-1; TRBD2 matches at 8 bases. The V and J ends lost 5 bases and 0 bases, in that order; junction bases with no gene match: 6. Germline V gene lookup returns CDR1 SGHNT and CDR2 YENEEA. The CDR3 is made up of 16 amino acids. Written as DNA, the CDR3 is TGTGCCAGCAGCCCGACGGGGGGGGTCTCCTACAATGAGCAGTTCTTC. Protein sequence: CASSPTGGVSYNEQFF.

The gene calls are TRBV28 and TRBJ2-1, with TRBD2 identical over 10 bases. The J segment lost 1 base and the V segment lost 5 bases, leaving 2 bases of the junction unmatched. Germline CDR1 is MDHEN and CDR2 is SYDVKM. The CDR3 loop spans 15 amino acids. The CDR3, as DNA: TGTGCCAGCAGTATAGCGGGGGGTTCCTACAATGAGCAGTTCTTC. This encodes CASSIAGGSYNEQFF.

V and J are TRBV5-4 and TRBJ2-5; D is uncertain. The CDR3 sequence is 13 residues long. V shed 0 bases and J shed 4 bases, with 7 bases lying between them. Germline V gives CDR1 SGHNT, CDR2 YYREEE (reference sequence). As DNA, the CDR3 is TGTGCCAGCAGCTTGGCAAGTAGAGAGACCCAGTACTTC. Residues: CASSLASRETQYF.

The gene calls are TRBV5-1 and TRBJ2-7; TRBD2 aligns across 9 bases. The V gene end was trimmed by 2 bases and the J gene end by 6 bases; junction bases not matched to a gene: 3. Germline assignment: CDR1 SGHRS and CDR2 YFSETQ. This CDR3 has 13 amino acids. CDR3 DNA: TGCGCCAGCAGCTTTAGCGGGAGCCTCGAGCAGTACTTC. This codes for CASSFSGSLEQYF.

This rearrangement joins TRBV11-2 to TRBJ1-4; TRBD1 matches 9 bases. The junction had 5 bases not matched to a gene; V was cut back by 3 bases and J by 6 bases. This CDR3 region has 15 residues. Germline CDR1 and CDR2: SGHAT and FQNNGV. CDR3 in amino acids: CASSFGTGIDEKLFF. CDR3 coding DNA: TGTGCCAGCAGCTTTGGGACAGGGATAGATGAAAAACTGTTTTTT.

V and J are TRBV7-9 and TRBJ1-4; D remains unclear. Germline V gives CDR1 SEHNR, CDR2 FQNEAQ (reference sequence). This CDR3 is built from 16 residues. Between the trimmed V and J ends, which lost 3 bases and 8 bases, there was a span of 19 bases. The CDR3 spells CASSFPPGLGKEKLFF. The CDR3 nucleotides read TGTGCCAGCAGCTTCCCCCCGGGGTTGGGAAAGGAAAAACTGTTTTTT.

The chain carries TRBV29-1 and TRBJ1-3; D unclear. CDR1 is SQVTM and CDR2 is ANQGSEA in the germline V gene. The CDR3 runs to 13 residues. Between the trimmed V and J ends, which lost 2 bases and 4 bases, there was a span of 9 bases. DNA of the CDR3: TGCAGCGTTGAACCGACTGCCGGAAACACCATATATTTT. This translates into CSVEPTAGNTIYF. Full variable domain (outside the CDR3, taken from reference TRBV29-1 and TRBJ1-3): SAVISQKPSRDICQRGTSLTIQCQVDSQVTMMFWYRQQPGQSLTLIATANQGSEATYESGFVIDKFPISRPNLTFSTLTVSNMSPEDSSIYLCSVEPTAGNTIYFGEGSWLTVV.

The CDR3 DNA is TGTGCCAGCAGCTTGCCGCTAGCCGCTAACGATGAGCAGTTCTTC. This gives the protein CASSLPLAANDEQFF. The rearrangement links TRBV5-4 to TRBJ2-1; possible D gene TRBD2, 5 bases. CDR1 is SGHNT, CDR2 YYREEE, per germline (reference sequence). The CDR3 is 15 amino acids. Trimming stripped 1 base from V and 8 bases from J, with 16 bases between.

The V and J genes are TRBV4-3 and TRBJ2-2; TRBD1 agrees at 10 bases. This CDR3 comprises 14 residues. After removal of 4 bases from V and 5 bases from J, the junction contained 1 base not matched to a gene. Germline V gene data show CDR1 as LGHNA and CDR2 as YSLEER. The CDR3 reads CASSRDRGTGELFF. CDR3 nucleotides: TGCGCCAGCAGCCGGGACAGGGGAACCGGGGAGCTGTTTTTT.

The rearrangement links TRBV2 to TRBJ2-1; 14 bases match TRBD2. In germline, CDR1 is SNHLY, CDR2 FYNNEI. The CDR3 is 17 residues long. The V and J ends lost 7 bases and 1 base, in that order; junction bases with no gene match: 6. Here the CDR3 reads CASTSRLAGGSYNEQFF. CDR3 bases: TGTGCCAGCACCTCCCGACTAGCGGGGGGGTCCTACAATGAGCAGTTCTTC.

CDR3 residues: CASSDRGRDGYTF. The CDR3 nucleotides are TGTGCCTCCTCGGACAGGGGGCGAGATGGCTACACCTTC. The chain combines TRBV30 with TRBJ1-2, with TRBD1 identical over 11 bases. The germline V gene has CDR1 GTSNPN and CDR2 SVGIG (reference sequence). V dropped 7 bases and J dropped 6; count of bases not matched to a gene: 7. This CDR3 has 13 residues.